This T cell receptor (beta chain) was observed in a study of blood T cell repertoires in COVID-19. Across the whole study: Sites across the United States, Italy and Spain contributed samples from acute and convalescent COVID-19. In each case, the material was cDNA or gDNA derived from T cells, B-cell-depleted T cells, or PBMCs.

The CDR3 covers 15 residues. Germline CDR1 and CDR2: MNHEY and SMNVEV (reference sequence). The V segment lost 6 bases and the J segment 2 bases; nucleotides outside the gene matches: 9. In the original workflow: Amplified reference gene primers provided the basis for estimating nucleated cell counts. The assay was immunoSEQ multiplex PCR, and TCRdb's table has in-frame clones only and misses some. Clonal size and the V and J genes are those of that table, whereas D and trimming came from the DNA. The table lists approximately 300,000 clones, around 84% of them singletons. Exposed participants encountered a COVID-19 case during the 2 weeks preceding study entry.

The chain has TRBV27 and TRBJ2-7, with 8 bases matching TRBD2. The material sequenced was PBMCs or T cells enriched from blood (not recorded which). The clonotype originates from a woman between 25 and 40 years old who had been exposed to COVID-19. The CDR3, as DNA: TGTGCCAGCAGCAACCACCCCGGGAGGGCCTACGAGCAGTACTTC. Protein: CASSNHPGRAYEQYF.